The clone carrying this TCR beta chain was picked up many times. Its antigen is undetermined. The sample comes from a study of T cell repertoires in cytomegalovirus infection. Points from the study as a whole: Predominance within the ex vivo response was attributable to HLA-C-restricted CMV-specific TCR beta clonotypes.

TCRdb reprocessed the reads via MiXCR and lists one record per CDR3 protein. Here the sample spans about 190,000 distinct CDR3 sequences, 8.5% to 10% being singletons. The V gene end was trimmed by 3 bases and the J gene end by 2 bases; junction bases not matched to a gene: 12. In germline, CDR1 is LNHDA, CDR2 SQIVND (reference sequence). The CDR3 contains 18 residues. The sequence was collected from a human donor in good health (CMV status not recorded). Some clones in this sample may be carry-over from other donors' samples. The sample comprised PBMCs. The chain combines TRBV19 with TRBJ1-5, with 8 nucleotides matching TRBD1. CDR3: CASSIPGQGIRGNQPQHF. Written as DNA, the CDR3 is TGTGCCAGTAGTATCCCAGGACAGGGAATAAGAGGCAATCAGCCCCAGCATTTT.